This T cell receptor beta chain is drawn from a study of OX40 agonist ivuxolimab in advanced cancers. Study summary: Prior anti-PD-1, anti-PD-L1 or anti-CTLA-4 therapy did not bar entry, and roughly 40% had some.

This table comes from immunoSEQ multiplex PCR, and its TCRdb copy is limited to in-frame clones, with some not included. The data show some 50,000 clones, with approximately 87% seen just once and under 2% held by the top ten. Broader study findings: More expanded clones were found, on average, in CD8+ than in CD4+ T cells.

Worth noting for this clone: The antigen is undetermined.

The sequencing used CD4+ or CD8+ T cells sorted from blood, collected in a trial of the OX40 agonist ivuxolimab. The receptor was derived from an adult with an advanced solid tumor such as melanoma, head and neck, liver or kidney cancer.

CDR3 bases: TGTGCCAGCAGTTATCCGGGACGGGAGAGGACTGAAGCTTTCTTT. Its translation is CASSYPGRERTEAFF. This sequence joins TRBV6-6 and TRBJ1-1, with a possible D match to TRBD1 (5 bases). The CDR3 sequence is 15 residues long. Trimming took off 3 bases at V and 5 bases at J, with 16 bases between the two ends. Germline lookup yields CDR1 MNHNY and CDR2 SVGAGI (reference sequence).